The T cell receptor (beta chain) described here comes from a study of T-cell memory formation after mild COVID-19. On the study more broadly: The study found TCR clusters largely donor specific. Study results and caveats: Chiefly within CM and EM were the contracting CD4+ clones; CD8+ ones were within EMRA. Clones that contracted from day 15 to 85 were balanced CD4/CD8, while later expanders leaned CD4+.

As to this clonotype: Its antigen remains unidentified.

Constant-segment primers were used for 5'RACE, and the resulting TCR alpha and TCR beta cDNA libraries carried sample barcodes and UMIs. TCRdb analysed the 5' RACE reads with MiXCR anew, one entry per CDR3 protein. This table has 170,000 or so distinct CDR3 sequences, 30% to 35% appearing once. V was pared by 5 bases and J by 15 bases, with 14 bases between. The CDR3 has 11 amino acids. Germline V gene data show CDR1 as SGHTA and CDR2 as FQGNSA. The chain employs TRBV7-2 and TRBJ2-1; D is unclear. Material: PBMCs or a T cell subset sorted from them (not recorded which). This receptor was obtained from an adult woman who had mild COVID-19 (a few samples of this study predate the infection). Cell type and time point are not known. The CDR3 protein is CASSLSRVLFF. The CDR3, as DNA: TGTGCCAGCAGCCTAAGCCGAGTTCTGTTCTTC.